Listed below are T cell receptor beta chains from one sample, sequenced in a study of blood T cell repertoires in COVID-19. Using immunoSEQ multiplex PCR, the repertoire was profiled, and TCRdb retains in-frame clones only, with some absent. The sample holds 170,000 or so clones; more than 75% are singletons and the top ten take 0.58%. The specimen was peripheral blood. The source of these receptors is a man in his sixties with COVID-19, enrolled during active disease. Each CDR3 is given with its conserved first and last residue. A D gene is named only where the DNA matches it firmly. Clone size is shown for a subset of rows, as once, few, many or a class of expanded clone.

>TRBJ1-2|-|-|TRBV30
CAWHPGRVSRYTF
TGTGCCTGGCACCCGGGCAGGGTGTCGCGCTACACCTTC
>TRBJ1-6|few|TRBD1|TRBV11-2
CASSLGQGARNSPLHF
TGTGCCAGCAGCTTAGGACAGGGGGCGCGAAATTCACCCCTCCACTTT
>TRBJ2-7|-|-|TRBV6-5
CASSSRYEQYF
TGTGCCAGCAGCTCCCGCTACGAGCAGTACTTC
>TRBJ1-2|few|-|TRBV7-9
CASSLPYKGGYGYTF
TGTGCCAGCAGCTTGCCATATAAGGGAGGCTATGGCTACACCTTC
>TRBJ1-1|few|-|TRBV19
CASSIAGLSTEAFF
TGTGCCAGTAGTATAGCAGGGTTGAGCACTGAAGCTTTCTTT
>TRBJ1-1|-|TRBD1|TRBV30
CAWSSDRGNTEAFF
TGTGCCTGGAGCTCCGACAGGGGAAACACTGAAGCTTTCTTT
>TRBJ2-1|-|TRBD2|TRBV6-2/TRBV6-3
CASSLLAGPYNEQFF
TGTGCCAGCAGTCTACTAGCGGGGCCCTACAATGAGCAGTTCTTC
>TRBJ1-1|-|-|TRBV5-8
CASSFYRGGNTEAFF
TGTGCCAGCAGCTTTTACCGCGGGGGAAACACTGAAGCTTTCTTT
>TRBJ1-6|-|TRBD1|TRBV9
CASSVSDRGNSPLHF
TGTGCCAGCAGCGTCTCGGACAGGGGAAATTCACCCCTCCACTTT
>TRBJ1-6|few|-|TRBV9
CASSVGGSNSPLHF
TGTGCCAGCAGCGTAGGAGGCAGTAATTCACCCCTCCACTTT
>TRBJ2-5|-|-|TRBV9
CASTPSPSSGVGETQYF
TGTGCCAGCACCCCCTCCCCCTCCTCGGGGGTAGGAGAGACCCAGTACTTC
>TRBJ1-6|-|-|TRBV18
CASSPPNIGLQGRPPLHF
TGTGCCAGCTCACCACCTAACATCGGGCTACAGGGAAGACCACCCCTCCACTTT
>TRBJ1-6|-|-|TRBV5-6
CASSLEIQSPLHF
TGTGCCAGCAGCTTGGAGATTCAGTCACCCCTCCACTTT
>TRBJ1-5|-|-|TRBV11-2
CASSFNSNQPQHF
TGTGCCAGCAGCTTCAATAGCAATCAGCCCCAGCATTTT